This T cell receptor (beta chain) came from a study of shared clonotypes between healthy human individuals (dated by TCRdb to 2019 to 2021). Turning to the overall study: Three men and two women, aged 18 to 49 years, made up the cohort. Leukapheresis yielded between about 0.94 and 8.9 billion PBMCs per donor. For each donor, three plates each were used for CD4 naive and CD4 memory, two plates were used for CD8 naive, and one plate was used for CD8 memory. The study deeply sequenced blood TCR repertoires of five healthy adults to estimate repertoire size and the extent of clonotype sharing between individuals. To increase sequencing depth and limit assay-specific biases, TCR repertoire library preparation and sequencing were carried out by different laboratories using diverse techniques.

The paper's findings and limits, for the study overall: Sampling was restricted to blood, and TCR repertoires in tissues likely differ from the TCR repertoires found in blood. When a few donors were compared, the shared fraction of clonotypes was about 5% for naive CD4, about 4% for naive CD8, roughly 2.5% for memory CD4, and under 0.5% for memory CD8. Even with the large sequencing depth, rarefaction of the sorted-subset datasets indicated that sequencing was incomplete. Pairwise subsampling led to the expectation that sequencing depth would affect the degree of clonotype sharing among donors. Compared with non-shared clonotypes, clonotypes shared by all four sorted-subset donors had higher generation probabilities. Because the study included only a small number of donors, the genetic and exposure-history diversity represented was limited. Naive subsets generally had larger estimated clonotype richness than memory subsets did.

TCR CDR3 regions were amplified from genomic DNA by multiplex PCR using the deep immunoSEQ assay. Genomic DNA extracted from each cell subset was distributed evenly over all wells of several immunoSEQ 96-well plates, and each plate served as one replicate. For sorted subsets, 150 to 250 ng of genomic DNA, equivalent to around 29,000 T cell genomes, went into each replicate PCR. The purified libraries were quantified using a Qubit 3.0 fluorometer, sized with a Bioanalyzer 2100, and then quantified again using the KAPA Library Quantification kit. Each immunoSEQ 96-well plate was sequenced on its own single-read 150-cycle Illumina NextSeq 550 flow cell. In the paper's pipeline: Because the immunoSEQ output included only junctional sequences and no quality scores, the filtering could not be the same as the filtering used for full-length reads. Sequences were annotated with PyIR, a Python wrapper for IgBLAST v1.9, and V/J genes and CDR3 were assigned using IMGT germline references. Reads were removed for weak V/J assignments (E-value above 1e-6), missing CDR3, stop codons, out-of-frame junctions, or ambiguous translated residues. V3J clonotypes were defined by identical inferred V gene, J gene, and CDR3 amino acid sequence. Percentage overlap between repertoires was computed as shared unique clonotypes divided by the size of the smaller repertoire. RTK rarefaction, the Chao1 estimator, and Recon v2.1 estimates of unobserved clonotypes were used to assess repertoire richness. Generation probabilities for all TCRbeta clonotypes obtained by the gDNA method from several donors were computed using OLGA. TCRdb took this table from immuneACCESS and kept in-frame rearrangements with V and J called. Such tables lack part of the clones; where checked against another copy, unresolved V genes explain under half of the gap, and the rest is unexplained. V and J calls and clone size are as listed in that table; D and trimming were resolved from the DNA. Present in this sample are 1.4 million to 1.5 million clones, over 95% of which were seen just once. The top ten clonotypes cover approximately 1.1% of the sample.

The CDR3, from cysteine to phenylalanine, totals 17 residues. Only the CDR3 DNA is retained, 51 bases long and in frame from the first base. V loses 5 bases, J loses 1 base, and the germline ends lie 17 bases apart. The germline V gene encodes CDR1 SSHAT and CDR2 FNYEAQ (reference sequence). As concerns this clone: The specificity of this receptor is unknown. No base quality values were provided; no much bigger clone lies one nucleotide off.

Donors were healthy HIV-negative adults with no recently reported acute infections or vaccinations. Only Caucasian adults living in Nashville, Tennessee, USA were represented among the donors. CD4+ T cells were enriched by magnetic negative selection; naive cells were then positively selected on CD45RA, and the negative fraction formed the memory subset. Blood was obtained by leukapheresis, after which PBMCs were separated by Ficoll-Histopaque density gradient centrifugation and cryopreserved in liquid nitrogen vapor phase. Analytical flow cytometry was used to check the purity and quantity of every magnetically sorted T cell population. Genomic DNA was isolated from each sorted fraction and quantified by UV absorbance on a Nanodrop 2000c.

This sequence uses TRBV7-7 and TRBJ2-2; too little of a D gene remains to name it. The sequenced sample was naive CD4+ T cells sorted from blood. The cell subset or site label here, explained by the study, means: CD45RA+ positively selected. This clonotype originated in a young man in good health. The DNA reads TGTGCCAGCAGCGCATCCAAGTCGGGCCTGAACACCGGGGAGCTGTTTTTT. Its protein reads: CASSASKSGLNTGELFF. This CDR3, with the reference TRBV7-7 and TRBJ2-2 proteins standing in past its ends, gives the full variable domain GAGVSQSPRYKVTKRGQDVTLRCDPISSHATLYWYQQALGQGPEFLTYFNYEAQPDKSGLPSDRFSAERPEGSISTLTIQRTEQRDSAMYRCASSASKSGLNTGELFFGEGSRLTVL.